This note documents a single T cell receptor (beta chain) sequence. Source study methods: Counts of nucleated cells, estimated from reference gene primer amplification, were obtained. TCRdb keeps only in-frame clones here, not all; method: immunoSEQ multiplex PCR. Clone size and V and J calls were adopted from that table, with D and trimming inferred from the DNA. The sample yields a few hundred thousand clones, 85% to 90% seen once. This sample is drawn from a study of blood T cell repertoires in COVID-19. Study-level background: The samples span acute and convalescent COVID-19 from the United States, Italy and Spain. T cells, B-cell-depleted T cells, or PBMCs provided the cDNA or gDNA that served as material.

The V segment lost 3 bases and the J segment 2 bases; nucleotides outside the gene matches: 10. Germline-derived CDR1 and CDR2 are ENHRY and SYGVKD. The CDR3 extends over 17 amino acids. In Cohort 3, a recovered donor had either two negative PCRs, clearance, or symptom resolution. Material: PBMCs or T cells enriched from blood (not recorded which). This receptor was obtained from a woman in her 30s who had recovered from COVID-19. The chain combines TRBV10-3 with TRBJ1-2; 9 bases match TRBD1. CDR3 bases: TGTGCCATCAGTGACCTGGGGACAGGGACCGAAAACTATGGCTACACCTTC. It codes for CAISDLGTGTENYGYTF.